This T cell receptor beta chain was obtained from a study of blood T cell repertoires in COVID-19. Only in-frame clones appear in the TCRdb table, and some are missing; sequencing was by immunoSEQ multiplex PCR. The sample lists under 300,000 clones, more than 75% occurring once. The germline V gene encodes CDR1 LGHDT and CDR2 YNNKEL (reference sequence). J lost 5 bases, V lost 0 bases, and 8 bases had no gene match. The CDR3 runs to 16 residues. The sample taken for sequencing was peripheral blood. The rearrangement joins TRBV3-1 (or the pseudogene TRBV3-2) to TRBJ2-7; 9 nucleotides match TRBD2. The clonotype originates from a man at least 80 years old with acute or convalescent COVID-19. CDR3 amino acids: CASSQEGLAGSHEQYF. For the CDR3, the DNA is TGTGCCAGCAGCCAAGAAGGGCTAGCGGGGAGTCACGAGCAGTACTTC.